The present TCR beta chain was sequenced within a study of OX40 agonist ivuxolimab in advanced cancers. As for the study in general: Anti-PD-1, anti-PD-L1 or anti-CTLA-4 therapy given earlier was allowed, and 40% had some. Partial response was recorded in three patients: one hepatocellular carcinoma and two cutaneous melanoma cases.

This clone was counted once. The antigen remains undetermined. Notes on the study in general: Near-lowest levels of clonal expansion characterized partial responders at 0.1-3.0 mg/kg. Clonal expansion from baseline to week 6 occurred in both CD4+ and CD8+ T cells.

TCRdb keeps only in-frame clones here, not all; method: immunoSEQ multiplex PCR. In the table there are approximately 83,000 clones, roughly 80% of which are singletons. The CDR3 is 14 residues long. CDR1 and CDR2 (germline): SGHDT, YYEEEE. Trimming removed 0 bases at V and 3 bases at J, with 9 bases between. The chain employs TRBV5-6 and TRBJ1-2; D unresolved. The receptor was isolated from an adult with an advanced solid tumor such as melanoma, head and neck, liver or kidney cancer. The starting material was CD4+ or CD8+ T cells sorted from blood, obtained in a trial of the OX40 agonist ivuxolimab. The CDR3 reads CASSLGRNYYGYTF. CDR3 nucleotides: TGTGCCAGCAGCTTGGGCAGGAACTACTATGGCTACACCTTC.